The sequence of this TCR beta chain was determined in a study of CD8 T cells in ankylosing spondylitis. Findings of the study overall: Typical of ankylosing spondylitis blood, it appeared, was a TCR beta motif of eight highly homologous variants.

CDR3 size: 16 residues. V gave up 5 bases and J gave up 7 bases, with 24 bases separating them. Of note for this clonotype: No antigen is known for it.

From the 5' RACE reads, TCRdb called clonotypes with MiXCR, one entry per CDR3 protein. Of more than 600,000 distinct CDR3 sequences listed, over 15% are singletons. The genes are TRBV12-3 or TRBV12-4 and TRBJ2-7; possible D gene TRBD1, 6 bases. Material: blood, either unsorted or a sorted T cell fraction (not recorded which). This TCR came from a male donor with ankylosing spondylitis. The CDR3 sequence: CASSRTDQTPGVEQYF. CDR3 DNA sequence: TGTGCCAGCAGTCGGACAGACCAGACCCCCGGGGTGGAGCAGTACTTC.